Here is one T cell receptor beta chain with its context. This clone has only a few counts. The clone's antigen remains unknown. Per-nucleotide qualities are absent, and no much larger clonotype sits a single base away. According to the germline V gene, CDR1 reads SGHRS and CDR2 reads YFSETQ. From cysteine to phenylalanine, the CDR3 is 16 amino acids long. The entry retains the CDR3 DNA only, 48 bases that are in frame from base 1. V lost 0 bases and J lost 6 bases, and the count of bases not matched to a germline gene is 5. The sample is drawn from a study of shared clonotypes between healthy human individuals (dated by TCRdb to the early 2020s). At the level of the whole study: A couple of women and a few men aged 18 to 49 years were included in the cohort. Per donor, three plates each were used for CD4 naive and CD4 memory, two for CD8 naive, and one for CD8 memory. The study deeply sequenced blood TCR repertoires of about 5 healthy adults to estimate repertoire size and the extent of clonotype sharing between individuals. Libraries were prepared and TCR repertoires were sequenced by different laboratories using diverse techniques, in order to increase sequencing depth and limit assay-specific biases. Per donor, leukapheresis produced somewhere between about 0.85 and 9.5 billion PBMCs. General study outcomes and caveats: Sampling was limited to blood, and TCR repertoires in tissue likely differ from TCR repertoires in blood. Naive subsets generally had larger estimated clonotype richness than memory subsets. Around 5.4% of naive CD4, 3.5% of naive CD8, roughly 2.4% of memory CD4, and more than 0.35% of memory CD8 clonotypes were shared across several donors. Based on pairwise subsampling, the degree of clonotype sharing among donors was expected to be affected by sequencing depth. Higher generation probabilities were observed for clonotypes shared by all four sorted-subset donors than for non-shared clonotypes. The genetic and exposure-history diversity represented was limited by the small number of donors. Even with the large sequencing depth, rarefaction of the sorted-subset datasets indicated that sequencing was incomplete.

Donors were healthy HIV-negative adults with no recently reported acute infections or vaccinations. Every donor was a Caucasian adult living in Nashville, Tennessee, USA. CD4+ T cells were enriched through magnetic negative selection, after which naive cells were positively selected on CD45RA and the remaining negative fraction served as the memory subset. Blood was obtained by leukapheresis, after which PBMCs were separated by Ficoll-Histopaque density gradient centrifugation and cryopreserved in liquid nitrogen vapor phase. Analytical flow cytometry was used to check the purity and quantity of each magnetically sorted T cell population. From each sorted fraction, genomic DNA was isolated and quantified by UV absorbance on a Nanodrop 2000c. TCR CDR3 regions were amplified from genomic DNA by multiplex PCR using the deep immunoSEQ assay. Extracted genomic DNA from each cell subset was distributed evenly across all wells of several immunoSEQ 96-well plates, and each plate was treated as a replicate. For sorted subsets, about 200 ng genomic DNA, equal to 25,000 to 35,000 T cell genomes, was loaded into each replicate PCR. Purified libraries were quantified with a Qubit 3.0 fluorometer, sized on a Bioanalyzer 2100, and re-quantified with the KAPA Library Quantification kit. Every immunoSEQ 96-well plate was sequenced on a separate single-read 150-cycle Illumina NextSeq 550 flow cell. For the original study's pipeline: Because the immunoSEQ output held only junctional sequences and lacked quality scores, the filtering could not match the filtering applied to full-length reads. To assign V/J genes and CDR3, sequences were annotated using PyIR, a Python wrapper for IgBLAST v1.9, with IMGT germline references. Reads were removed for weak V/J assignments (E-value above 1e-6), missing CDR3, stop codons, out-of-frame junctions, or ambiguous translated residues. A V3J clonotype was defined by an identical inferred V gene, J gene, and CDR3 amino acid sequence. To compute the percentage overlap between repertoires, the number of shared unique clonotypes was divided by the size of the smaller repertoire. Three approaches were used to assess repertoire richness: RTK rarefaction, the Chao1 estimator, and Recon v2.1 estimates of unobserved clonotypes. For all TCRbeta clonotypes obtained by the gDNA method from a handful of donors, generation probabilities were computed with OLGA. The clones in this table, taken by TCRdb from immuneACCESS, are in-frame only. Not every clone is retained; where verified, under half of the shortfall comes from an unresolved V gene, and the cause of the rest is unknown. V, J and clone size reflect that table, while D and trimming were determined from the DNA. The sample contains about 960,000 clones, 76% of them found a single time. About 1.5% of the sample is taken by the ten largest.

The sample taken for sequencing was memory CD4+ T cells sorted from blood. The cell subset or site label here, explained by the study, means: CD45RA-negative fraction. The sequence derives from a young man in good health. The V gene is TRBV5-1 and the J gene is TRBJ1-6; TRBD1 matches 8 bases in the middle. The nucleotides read TGCGCCAGCAGCTTGGAGGTGACAGGGGTTAATTCACCCCTCCACTTT. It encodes CASSLEVTGVNSPLHF.